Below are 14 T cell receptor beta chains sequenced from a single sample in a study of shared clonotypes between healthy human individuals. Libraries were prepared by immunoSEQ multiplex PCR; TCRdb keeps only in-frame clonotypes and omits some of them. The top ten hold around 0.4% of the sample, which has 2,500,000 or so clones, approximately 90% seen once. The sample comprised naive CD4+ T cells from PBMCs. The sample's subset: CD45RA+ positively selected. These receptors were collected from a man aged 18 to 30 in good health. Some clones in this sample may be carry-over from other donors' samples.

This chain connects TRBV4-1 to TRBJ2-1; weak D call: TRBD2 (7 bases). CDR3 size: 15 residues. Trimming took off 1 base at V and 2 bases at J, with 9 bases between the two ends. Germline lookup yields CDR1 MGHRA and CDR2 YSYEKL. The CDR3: CASSQGGGTYNEQFF. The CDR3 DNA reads TGCGCCAGCAGCCAAGGGGGGGGCACCTACAATGAGCAGTTCTTC.

The CDR3: CASSLSGLAGTYEQYF. The CDR3 DNA reads TGTGCCAGCAGTTTATCGGGTCTAGCGGGAACCTACGAGCAGTACTTC. This chain joins TRBV27 and TRBJ2-7; 9 bases line up with TRBD2. This CDR3 has 16 residues. The germline V gene encodes CDR1 MNHEY and CDR2 SMNVEV (reference sequence). Trimming cost V 0 bases and J 2 bases; bases outside gene matches: 5.

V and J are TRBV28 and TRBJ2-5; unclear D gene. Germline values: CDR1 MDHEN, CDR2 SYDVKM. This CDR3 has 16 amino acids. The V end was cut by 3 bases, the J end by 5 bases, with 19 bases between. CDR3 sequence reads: CASSFSPRPTRETQYF. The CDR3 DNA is TGTGCCAGCAGTTTCTCCCCCCGGCCGACCCGGGAGACCCAGTACTTC.

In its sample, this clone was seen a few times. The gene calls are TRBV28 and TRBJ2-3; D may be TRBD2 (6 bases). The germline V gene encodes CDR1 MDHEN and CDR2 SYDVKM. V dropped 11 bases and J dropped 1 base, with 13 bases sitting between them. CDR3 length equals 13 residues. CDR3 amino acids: CAYGGSRTDTQYF. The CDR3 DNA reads TGTGCCTACGGAGGGAGTCGCACAGATACGCAGTATTTT.

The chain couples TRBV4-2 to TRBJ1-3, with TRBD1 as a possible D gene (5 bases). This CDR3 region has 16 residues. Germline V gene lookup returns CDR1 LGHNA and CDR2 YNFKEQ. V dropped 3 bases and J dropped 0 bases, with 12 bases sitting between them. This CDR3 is CASSQQGALSGNTIYF. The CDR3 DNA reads TGTGCCAGCAGCCAGCAGGGTGCCCTCTCTGGAAACACCATATATTTT.

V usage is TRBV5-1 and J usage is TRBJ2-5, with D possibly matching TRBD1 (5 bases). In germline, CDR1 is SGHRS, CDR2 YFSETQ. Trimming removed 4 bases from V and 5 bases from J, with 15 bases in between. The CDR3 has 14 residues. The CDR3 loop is CASSPGHAEETQYF. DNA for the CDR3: TGCGCCAGCAGCCCCGGACACGCGGAGGAGACCCAGTACTTC. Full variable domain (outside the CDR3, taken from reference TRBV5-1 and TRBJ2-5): KAGVTQTPRYLIKTRGQQVTLSCSPISGHRSVSWYQQTPGQGLQFLFEYFSETQRNKGNFPGRFSGRQFSNSRSEMNVSTLELGDSALYLCASSPGHAEETQYFGPGTRLLVL.

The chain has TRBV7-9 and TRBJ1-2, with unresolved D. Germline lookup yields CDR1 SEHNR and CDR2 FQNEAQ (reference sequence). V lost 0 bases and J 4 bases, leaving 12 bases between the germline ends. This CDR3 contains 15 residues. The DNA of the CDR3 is TGTGCCAGCAGCTTAGCGGCCAGGTTTTCCTATGGCTACACCTTC. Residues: CASSLAARFSYGYTF.

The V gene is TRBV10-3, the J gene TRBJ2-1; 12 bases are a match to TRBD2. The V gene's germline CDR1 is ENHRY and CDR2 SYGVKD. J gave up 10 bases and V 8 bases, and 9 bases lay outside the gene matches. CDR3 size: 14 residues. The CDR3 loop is CAIGPSGREGEQFF. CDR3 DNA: TGTGCCATCGGGCCTAGCGGGAGGGAAGGGGAGCAGTTCTTC.

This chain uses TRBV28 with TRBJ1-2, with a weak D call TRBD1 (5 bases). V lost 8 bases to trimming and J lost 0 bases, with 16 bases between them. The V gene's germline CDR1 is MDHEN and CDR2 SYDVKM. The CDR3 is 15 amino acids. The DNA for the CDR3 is TGTGCCAGCGGGATCGGGGCAGCTACTAACTATGGCTACACCTTC. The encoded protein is CASGIGAATNYGYTF.

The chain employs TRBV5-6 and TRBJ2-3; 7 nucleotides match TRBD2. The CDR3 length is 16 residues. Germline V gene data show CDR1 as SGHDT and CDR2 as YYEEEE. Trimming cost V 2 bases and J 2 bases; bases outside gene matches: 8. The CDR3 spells CASSLFSSGFTDTQYF. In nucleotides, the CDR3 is TGTGCCAGCAGCTTATTTTCTAGCGGATTCACAGATACGCAGTATTTT.

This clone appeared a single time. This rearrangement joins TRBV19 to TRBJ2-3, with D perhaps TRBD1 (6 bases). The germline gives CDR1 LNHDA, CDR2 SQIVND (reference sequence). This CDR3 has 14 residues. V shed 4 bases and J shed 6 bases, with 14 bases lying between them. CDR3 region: CASSTGQRRDTQYF. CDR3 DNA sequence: TGTGCCAGTAGTACAGGACAGAGAAGGGATACGCAGTATTTT.

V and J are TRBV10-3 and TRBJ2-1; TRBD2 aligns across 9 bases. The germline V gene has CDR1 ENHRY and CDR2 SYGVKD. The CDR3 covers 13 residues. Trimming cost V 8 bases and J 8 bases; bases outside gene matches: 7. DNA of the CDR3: TGTGCCATCGTTAGCGGGAGTGGCCATGAGCAGTTCTTC. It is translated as CAIVSGSGHEQFF.

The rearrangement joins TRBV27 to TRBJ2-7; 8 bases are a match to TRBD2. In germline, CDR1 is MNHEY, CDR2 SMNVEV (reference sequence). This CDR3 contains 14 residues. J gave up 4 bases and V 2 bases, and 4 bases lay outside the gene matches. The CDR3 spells CASSLKRESYEQYF. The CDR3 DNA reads TGTGCCAGCAGTTTAAAGCGGGAGTCTTACGAGCAGTACTTC.

CDR3 bases: TGTGCCAGCAGCCAAGATGGGTACCCTAGGGCTAGCGGGACCAACCAACCATCCTACGAGCAGTACTTC. As protein: CASSQDGYPRASGTNQPSYEQYF. This chain uses TRBV4-2 with TRBJ2-7; 9 bases fit TRBD2. The CDR3 spans 23 residues. CDR1 LGHNA and CDR2 YNFKEQ come from the germline V gene. Unmatched junction bases numbered 25, after V lost 0 bases and J lost 1 base.